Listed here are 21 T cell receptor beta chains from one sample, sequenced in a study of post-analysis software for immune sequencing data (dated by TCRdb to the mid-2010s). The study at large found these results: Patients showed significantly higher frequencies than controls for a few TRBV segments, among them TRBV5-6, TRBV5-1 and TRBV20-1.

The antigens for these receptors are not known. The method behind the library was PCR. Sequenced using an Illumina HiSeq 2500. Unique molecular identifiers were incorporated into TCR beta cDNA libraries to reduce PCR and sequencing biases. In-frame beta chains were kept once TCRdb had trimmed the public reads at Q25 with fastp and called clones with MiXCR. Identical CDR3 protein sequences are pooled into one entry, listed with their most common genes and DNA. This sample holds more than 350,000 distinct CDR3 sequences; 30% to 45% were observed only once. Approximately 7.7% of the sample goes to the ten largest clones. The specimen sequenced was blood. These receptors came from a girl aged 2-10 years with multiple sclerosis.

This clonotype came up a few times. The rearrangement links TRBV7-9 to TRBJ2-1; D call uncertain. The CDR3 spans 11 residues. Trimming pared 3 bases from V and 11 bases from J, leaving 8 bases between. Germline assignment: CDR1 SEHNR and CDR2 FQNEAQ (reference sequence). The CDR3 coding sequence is TGTGCCAGCAGCTTTTATCCCCAGCAGTTCTTC. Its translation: CASSFYPQQFF.

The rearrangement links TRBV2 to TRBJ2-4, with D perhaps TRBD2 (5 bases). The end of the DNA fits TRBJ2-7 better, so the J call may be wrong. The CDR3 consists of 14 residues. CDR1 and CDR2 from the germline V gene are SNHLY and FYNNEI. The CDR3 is CASRVEGSIDEQYF. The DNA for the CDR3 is TGTGCCAGCAGGGTAGAGGGAAGTATCGACGAGCAGTACTTC.

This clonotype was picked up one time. The CDR3 loop reads CASSPGTSGFGEQFF. CDR3 DNA: TGTGCCAGCAGCCCTGGGACTAGCGGATTCGGTGAGCAGTTCTTC. The rearrangement links TRBV7-8 to TRBJ2-1; the match to TRBD2 covers 11 bases. The V and J ends lost 5 bases and 9 bases, in that order; junction bases with no gene match: 9. The CDR3 spans 15 residues. Germline values: CDR1 SGHVS, CDR2 FQNEAQ. Drawing the rest from reference TRBV7-8 and TRBJ2-1, the complete variable domain is GAGVSQSPRYKVAKRGQDVALRCDPISGHVSLFWYQQALGQGPEFLTYFQNEAQLDKSGLPSDRFFAERPEGSVSTLKIQRTQQEDSAVYLCASSPGTSGFGEQFFGPGTRLTVL.

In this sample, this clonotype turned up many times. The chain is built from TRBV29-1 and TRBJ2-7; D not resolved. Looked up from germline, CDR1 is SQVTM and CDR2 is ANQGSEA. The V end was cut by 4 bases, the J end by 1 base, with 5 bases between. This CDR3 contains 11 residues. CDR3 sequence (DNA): TGCAGCGTTGCGTATTCCTACGAGCAGTACTTC. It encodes CSVAYSYEQYF.

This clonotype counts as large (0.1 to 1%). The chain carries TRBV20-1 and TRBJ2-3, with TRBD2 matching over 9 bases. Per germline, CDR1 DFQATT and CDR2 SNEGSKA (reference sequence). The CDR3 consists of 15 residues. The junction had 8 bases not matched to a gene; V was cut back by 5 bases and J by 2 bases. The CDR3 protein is CSAETGTSLTDTQYF. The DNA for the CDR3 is TGCAGTGCTGAGACCGGGACTAGCCTCACAGATACGCAGTATTTT.

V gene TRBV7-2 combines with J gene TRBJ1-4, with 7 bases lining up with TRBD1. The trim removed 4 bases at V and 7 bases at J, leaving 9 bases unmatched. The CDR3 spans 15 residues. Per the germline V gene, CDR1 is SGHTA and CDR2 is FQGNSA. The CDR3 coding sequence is TGTGCCAGCAGCTCGACCCGGGACAGTTTTGAAAAACTGTTTTTT. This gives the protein CASSSTRDSFEKLFF.

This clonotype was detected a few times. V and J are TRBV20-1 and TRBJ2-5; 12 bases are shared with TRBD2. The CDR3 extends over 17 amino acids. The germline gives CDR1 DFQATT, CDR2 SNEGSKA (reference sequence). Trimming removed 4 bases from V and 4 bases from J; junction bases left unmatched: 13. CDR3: CSAIDTGPSGRGETQYF. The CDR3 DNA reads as TGCAGTGCTATTGACACCGGTCCTAGCGGGAGGGGAGAGACCCAGTACTTC.

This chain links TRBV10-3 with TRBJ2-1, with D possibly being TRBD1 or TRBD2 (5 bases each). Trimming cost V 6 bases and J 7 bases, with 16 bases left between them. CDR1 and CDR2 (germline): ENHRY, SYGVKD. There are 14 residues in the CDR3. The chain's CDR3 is CAISPGPEGNEQFF. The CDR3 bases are TGTGCCATCAGCCCGGGACCCGAGGGGAATGAGCAGTTCTTC.

The CDR3 is CSARDETQAGILAKNIQYF. CDR3 DNA sequence: TGCAGTGCTAGAGATGAAACGCAAGCAGGGATACTAGCCAAAAACATTCAGTACTTC. The J gene is TRBJ2-4, the V gene TRBV20-1, with a tentative D call TRBD1 (5 bases). Germline V gene sequence: CDR1 DFQATT, CDR2 SNEGSKA (reference sequence). CDR3 length: 19 residues. Trimming shortened V by 0 bases and J by 0 bases, and 21 bases separated the two germline ends.

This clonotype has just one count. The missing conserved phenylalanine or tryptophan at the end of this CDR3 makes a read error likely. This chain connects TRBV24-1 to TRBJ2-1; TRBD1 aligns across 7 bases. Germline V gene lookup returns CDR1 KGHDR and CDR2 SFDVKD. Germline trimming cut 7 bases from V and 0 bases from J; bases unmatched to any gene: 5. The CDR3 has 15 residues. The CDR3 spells CATSSDRRSYNEQFL. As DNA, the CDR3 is TGTGCCACCAGCTCGGACAGGCGCTCCTACAATGAGCAGTTCTTA.

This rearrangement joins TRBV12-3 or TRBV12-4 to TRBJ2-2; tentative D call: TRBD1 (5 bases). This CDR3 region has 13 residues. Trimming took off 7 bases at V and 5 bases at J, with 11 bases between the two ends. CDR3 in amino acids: CASTQTVTGELFF. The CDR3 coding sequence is TGTGCCAGCACTCAGACAGTTACCGGGGAGCTGTTTTTT.

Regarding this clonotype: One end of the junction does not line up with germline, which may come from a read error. The DNA of the CDR3 is TGCAGCATTGAACCCTACAATGAGCAGTTCTTC. Translating gives CSIEPYNEQFF. This rearrangement joins TRBV29-1 to TRBJ2-1, with D uncertain. The germline V gene encodes CDR1 SQVTM and CDR2 ANQGSEA. This CDR3 has 11 amino acids.

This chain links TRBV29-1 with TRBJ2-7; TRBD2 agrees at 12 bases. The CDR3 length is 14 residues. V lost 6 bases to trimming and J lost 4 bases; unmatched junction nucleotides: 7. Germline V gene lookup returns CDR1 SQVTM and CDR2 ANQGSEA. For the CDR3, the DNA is TGCAGCGTCCTTGGGACTAGCGGGTTATACGAGCAGTACTTC. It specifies CSVLGTSGLYEQYF.

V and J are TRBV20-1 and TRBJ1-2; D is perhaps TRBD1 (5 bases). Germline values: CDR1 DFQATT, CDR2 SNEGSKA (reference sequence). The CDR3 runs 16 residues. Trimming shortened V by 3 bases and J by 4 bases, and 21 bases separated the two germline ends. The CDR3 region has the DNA TGCAGTGCTAGGGAAACAGGAGGAGCCCCAGCCTATGGCTACACCTTC. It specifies CSARETGGAPAYGYTF.

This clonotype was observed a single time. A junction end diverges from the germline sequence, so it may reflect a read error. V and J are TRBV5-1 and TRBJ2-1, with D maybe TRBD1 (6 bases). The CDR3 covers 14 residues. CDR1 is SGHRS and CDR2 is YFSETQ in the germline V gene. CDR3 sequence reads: CACSPEQGLNEQFF. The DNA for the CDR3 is TGCGCCTGCAGCCCCGAACAGGGTTTGAATGAGCAGTTCTTC.

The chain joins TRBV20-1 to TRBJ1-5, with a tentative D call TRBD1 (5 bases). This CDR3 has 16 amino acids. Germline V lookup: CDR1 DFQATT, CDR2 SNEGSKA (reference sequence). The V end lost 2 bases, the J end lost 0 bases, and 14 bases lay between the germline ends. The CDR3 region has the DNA TGCAGTGCTAGAAGGGGCAGGGAATATAGCAATCAGCCCCAGCATTTT. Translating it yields CSARRGREYSNQPQHF.

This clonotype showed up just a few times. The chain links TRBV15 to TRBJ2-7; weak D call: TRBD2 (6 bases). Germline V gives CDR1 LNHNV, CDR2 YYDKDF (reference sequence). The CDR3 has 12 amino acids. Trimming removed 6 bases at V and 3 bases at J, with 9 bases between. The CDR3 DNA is TGTGCCACCAGTACCGGGGGCTACGAGCAGTACTTC. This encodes CATSTGGYEQYF.

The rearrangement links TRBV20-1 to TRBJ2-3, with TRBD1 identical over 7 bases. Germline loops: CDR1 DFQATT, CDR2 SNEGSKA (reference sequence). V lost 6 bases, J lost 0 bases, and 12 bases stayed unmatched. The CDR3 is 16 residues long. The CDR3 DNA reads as TGCAGTGCGACCCGGACAGGACTCTTTAGCACAGATACGCAGTATTTT. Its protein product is CSATRTGLFSTDTQYF.

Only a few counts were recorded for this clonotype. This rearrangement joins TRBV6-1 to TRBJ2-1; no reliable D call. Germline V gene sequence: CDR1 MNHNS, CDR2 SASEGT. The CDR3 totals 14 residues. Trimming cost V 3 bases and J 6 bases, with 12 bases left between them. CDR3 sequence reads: CASSEQIWGNEQFF. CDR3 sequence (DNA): TGTGCCAGCAGTGAGCAGATTTGGGGCAATGAGCAGTTCTTC.

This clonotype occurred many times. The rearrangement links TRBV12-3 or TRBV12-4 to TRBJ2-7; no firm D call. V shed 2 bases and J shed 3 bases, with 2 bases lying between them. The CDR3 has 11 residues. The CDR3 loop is CASSLNYEQYF. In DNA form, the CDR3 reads TGTGCCAGCAGTTTAAACTACGAGCAGTACTTC.

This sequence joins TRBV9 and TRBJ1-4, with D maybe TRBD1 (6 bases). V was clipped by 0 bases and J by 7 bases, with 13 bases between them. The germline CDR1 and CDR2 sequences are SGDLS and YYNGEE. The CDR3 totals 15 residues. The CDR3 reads CASSVEQGGSEKLFF. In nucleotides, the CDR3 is TGTGCCAGCAGCGTAGAACAGGGAGGGAGTGAAAAACTGTTTTTT.